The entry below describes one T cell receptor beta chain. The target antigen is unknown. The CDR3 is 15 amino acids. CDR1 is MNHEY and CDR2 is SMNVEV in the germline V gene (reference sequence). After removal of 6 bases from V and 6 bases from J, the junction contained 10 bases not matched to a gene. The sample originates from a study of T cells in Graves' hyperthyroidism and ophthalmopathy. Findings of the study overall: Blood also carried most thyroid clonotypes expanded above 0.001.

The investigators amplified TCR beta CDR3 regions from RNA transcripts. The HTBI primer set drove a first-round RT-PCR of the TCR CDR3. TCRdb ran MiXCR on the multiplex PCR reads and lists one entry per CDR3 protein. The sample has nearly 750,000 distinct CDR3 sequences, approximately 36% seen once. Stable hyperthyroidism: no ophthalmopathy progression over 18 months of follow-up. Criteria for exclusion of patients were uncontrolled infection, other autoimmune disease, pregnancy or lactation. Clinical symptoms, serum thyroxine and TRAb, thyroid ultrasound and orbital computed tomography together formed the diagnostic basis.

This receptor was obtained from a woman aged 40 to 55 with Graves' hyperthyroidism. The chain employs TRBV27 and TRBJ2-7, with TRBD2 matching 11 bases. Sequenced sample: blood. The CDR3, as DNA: TGTGCCAGCAGGAACCTAGCGGGAGGCGTTGGCGAGCAGTACTTC. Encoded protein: CASRNLAGGVGEQYF.